The 23 T cell receptor beta chains given below trace back to one sample, sequenced in a study of T cell changes during pregnancy in multiple sclerosis. Some clones are missing from TCRdb's copy, which holds only in-frame ones; the method was immunoSEQ multiplex PCR. Here the sample spans tens of thousands of clones, roughly nine tenths being singletons. The sample in question was CD8+ T cells from peripheral blood mononuclear cells, obtained before pregnancy. Receptor source: a female donor with multiple sclerosis, enrolled in a pregnancy study.

This rearrangement joins TRBV11-1 to TRBJ2-1; 11 bases fit TRBD1. J lost 5 bases, V lost 7 bases, and 13 bases had no gene match. Germline-derived CDR1 and CDR2 are SGHAT and FQDESV (reference sequence). This CDR3 contains 17 residues. CDR3 protein: CASTRDRGSMGDNEQFF. The CDR3 DNA sequence: TGTGCCAGCACCCGGGACAGGGGGTCAATGGGGGACAATGAGCAGTTCTTC.

This chain joins TRBV29-1 and TRBJ1-2; D might be TRBD1 (5 bases). Germline values: CDR1 SQVTM, CDR2 ANQGSEA. The CDR3 has 12 residues. The germline V and J ends were trimmed by 2 bases and 6 bases, with 10 bases remaining between them. CDR3 protein: CSVEQPGDGYTF. The CDR3 DNA reads as TGCAGCGTTGAACAGCCGGGGGATGGCTACACCTTC.

CDR3 DNA sequence: TGTGCCTACCATGACCCAGGGGAAAACTATGGCTACACCTTC. Protein: CAYHDPGENYGYTF. The rearrangement links TRBV2 to TRBJ1-2, with D possibly matching TRBD1 (6 bases). V was cut by 11 bases and J by 2 bases, with 18 bases left in between. CDR3 length equals 14 residues. Germline V gene data show CDR1 as SNHLY and CDR2 as FYNNEI.

The rearrangement joins TRBV27 to TRBJ1-1; D is unclear. Germline V gene lookup returns CDR1 MNHEY and CDR2 SMNVEV (reference sequence). This CDR3 is built from 12 residues. The V end was cut by 11 bases, the J end by 8 bases, with 18 bases between. This chain's CDR3 is CAAYGETKEAFF. The DNA for the CDR3 is TGTGCCGCCTATGGGGAGACAAAGGAAGCTTTCTTT.

The gene calls are TRBV2 and TRBJ1-1; 7 bases are a match to TRBD1. The CDR3 has 15 amino acids. Trimming took 4 bases from V and 4 from J; bases not matched to a gene: 9. Germline V gives CDR1 SNHLY, CDR2 FYNNEI. The CDR3 DNA is TGTGCCAGCAGTGCAGTGAGGCAGGGGGGCACTGAAGCTTTCTTT. It codes for CASSAVRQGGTEAFF.

V and J are TRBV7-8 and TRBJ2-7, with 9 bases fitting TRBD1. J was trimmed by 2 bases and V by 5 bases; bases with no gene match: 13. The germline V gene encodes CDR1 SGHVS and CDR2 FQNEAQ. This CDR3 has 17 residues. CDR3 nucleotide sequence: TGTGCCAGCAGCCCCTTTAGGGGAGGGACAGGGACCTACGAGCAGTACTTC. Its translation is CASSPFRGGTGTYEQYF.

V gene TRBV5-6 combines with J gene TRBJ1-2; 8 bases match TRBD1. This CDR3 comprises 14 residues. Germline CDR1 and CDR2: SGHDT and YYEEEE. V gave up 4 bases and J gave up 8 bases; unmatched junction bases: 10. The CDR3 region is CASSQGQALRGYTF. The CDR3 region has the DNA TGTGCCAGCAGCCAGGGACAGGCCCTCCGAGGCTACACCTTC.

The chain links TRBV4-1 to TRBJ2-1, with a possible D match to TRBD2 (7 bases). Germline V gene lookup returns CDR1 MGHRA and CDR2 YSYEKL. Between the trimmed V and J ends, which lost 8 bases and 15 bases, there was a span of 23 bases. The CDR3 spans 13 residues. CDR3 region: CASGPSGGGSLFF. The DNA of the CDR3 is TGCGCCAGCGGACCGTCTGGCGGGGGCTCACTGTTCTTC.

The rearrangement uses TRBV5-8 and TRBJ1-1, with D unclear. With 4 bases removed from V and 2 bases from J, the gap between germline ends came to 12 bases. Germline values: CDR1 SGHTS, CDR2 YDEGEE. CDR3 length: 14 amino acids. The CDR3 sequence is CASSHEGGNTEAFF. In nucleotides, the CDR3 is TGTGCCAGCAGCCATGAGGGCGGAAACACTGAAGCTTTCTTT.

The V call is TRBV5-1, the J call TRBJ2-2; D perhaps matches TRBD1 (7 bases). V lost 1 base and J 0 bases, leaving 16 bases between the germline ends. The CDR3 length is 18 residues. Per germline, CDR1 SGHRS and CDR2 YFSETQ. CDR3: CASSLSLAGTANTGELFF. CDR3 sequence (DNA): TGCGCCAGCAGCTTGTCCCTTGCGGGGACAGCGAACACCGGGGAGCTGTTTTTT.

The V call is TRBV9, the J call TRBJ2-7; D ambiguous. V lost 7 bases and J lost 9, with 5 bases in between. Germline V gene lookup returns CDR1 SGDLS and CDR2 YYNGEE. This CDR3 has 8 residues. The CDR3 protein is CASRPQYF. DNA for the CDR3: TGTGCCAGCCGTCCGCAGTACTTC.

As regards this clone: The same CDR3 also results from other DNA sequences found in this sample. This chain joins TRBV5-6 and TRBJ2-7; perhaps TRBD1 as D (5 bases). The CDR3 covers 14 residues. Germline V gene lookup returns CDR1 SGHDT and CDR2 YYEEEE. The V gene lost 3 bases and the J gene lost 9 bases, with 19 bases spanning the gap. The CDR3 coding sequence is TGTGCCAGCAGCTCTACAGGAGATCTTCTAGGGCAGTACTTC. Translated: CASSSTGDLLGQYF. The complete variable domain, with remaining parts taken from reference TRBV5-6 and TRBJ2-7, reads DAGVTQSPTHLIKTRGQQVTLRCSPKSGHDTVSWYQQALGQGPQFIFQYYEEEERQRGNFPDRFSGHQFPNYSSELNVNALLLGDSALYLCASSSTGDLLGQYFGPGTRLTVT.

V gene TRBV6-6 combines with J gene TRBJ2-4; no reliable D call. There are 12 residues in the CDR3. V was clipped by 4 bases and J by 3 bases, with 4 bases between them. CDR1 and CDR2 from the germline V gene are MNHNY and SVGAGI (reference sequence). CDR3 sequence reads: CASSFGKNIQYF. The CDR3 coding sequence is TGTGCCAGCAGTTTCGGCAAAAACATTCAGTACTTC.

The chain has TRBV9 and TRBJ2-1, with a tentative D call TRBD2 (6 bases). Germline CDR1 and CDR2: SGDLS and YYNGEE. The CDR3 runs to 15 residues. Between the trimmed V and J ends, which lost 1 base and 8 bases, there was a span of 16 bases. CDR3 sequence reads: CASSVPHPGADEQFF. CDR3 DNA: TGTGCCAGCAGCGTACCCCACCCGGGAGCCGATGAGCAGTTCTTC.

V and J are TRBV5-8 and TRBJ1-5; maybe TRBD1 (6 bases). Trimming left V 5 bases short and J 3 bases short, with 15 bases between. The CDR3 sequence is 15 residues long. Per the germline V gene, CDR1 is SGHTS and CDR2 is YDEGEE. CDR3 coding DNA: TGTGCCAGCAGAACCGACGGACAGTACAATCAGCCCCAGCATTTT. Encoded protein: CASRTDGQYNQPQHF.

This chain connects TRBV5-1 to TRBJ2-5, with D possibly TRBD2 on 6 matching bases. Trimming removed 6 bases at V and 2 bases at J, with 14 bases between. The CDR3 has 14 amino acids. Germline-derived CDR1 and CDR2 are SGHRS and YFSETQ. CDR3 sequence (DNA): TGCGCCAGCACGTTTGGAGGGTCGCAAGAGACCCAGTACTTC. Residues: CASTFGGSQETQYF.

V usage is TRBV19 and J usage is TRBJ1-1; D might be TRBD1 (5 bases). Germline V gene data show CDR1 as LNHDA and CDR2 as SQIVND (reference sequence). The CDR3 runs to 13 residues. Deletions cut 5 bases from V and 6 bases from J, with 13 bases between. The CDR3 protein is CASSPGGVPEAFF. CDR3 DNA: TGTGCCAGTAGTCCGGGGGGGGTCCCTGAAGCTTTCTTT.

The chain employs TRBV2 and TRBJ1-2; 8 nucleotides align to TRBD1. There are 16 residues in the CDR3. The J segment lost 6 bases and the V segment lost 0 bases, leaving 9 bases of the junction unmatched. Germline V gives CDR1 SNHLY, CDR2 FYNNEI. In nucleotides, the CDR3 is TGTGCCAGCAGTGAAGCCGGGGGCAGGGGGCCCAATGGCTACACCTTC. Encoded protein: CASSEAGGRGPNGYTF.

The V call is TRBV9, the J call TRBJ2-1; D perhaps matches TRBD2 (6 bases). Germline-derived CDR1 and CDR2 are SGDLS and YYNGEE. V lost 0 bases and J lost 5, with 12 bases in between. There are 15 residues in the CDR3. The CDR3 region is CASSVGSGANNEQFF. The CDR3 region has the DNA TGTGCCAGCAGCGTAGGATCGGGAGCGAACAATGAGCAGTTCTTC.

J is TRBJ1-2 and V is TRBV7-8; possibly TRBD1 for D (6 bases). Looked up from germline, CDR1 is SGHVS and CDR2 is FQNEAQ. CDR3 length: 14 amino acids. Trimming cost V 7 bases and J 6 bases, with 18 bases left between them. CDR3 DNA: TGTGCCAGCACCGCACAGGGAAGGTTACATGGCTACACCTTC. It yields the protein CASTAQGRLHGYTF. The entire variable domain, with the rest obtained from reference TRBV7-8 and TRBJ1-2, is as follows: GAGVSQSPRYKVAKRGQDVALRCDPISGHVSLFWYQQALGQGPEFLTYFQNEAQLDKSGLPSDRFFAERPEGSVSTLKIQRTQQEDSAVYLCASTAQGRLHGYTFGSGTRLTVV.

The chain is built from TRBV2 and TRBJ1-4; no clear D gene. CDR3 length: 16 amino acids. Germline CDR1 SNHLY, CDR2 FYNNEI. Deletions cut 1 base from V and 3 bases from J, with 12 bases between. As DNA, the CDR3 is TGTGCCAGCAGTGAAGTGGAGGGTTGGGCTAATGAAAAACTGTTTTTT. Its protein product is CASSEVEGWANEKLFF.

The CDR3 protein is CATSRADTEAFF. The CDR3 region has the DNA TGTGCCACCAGCAGAGCAGACACTGAAGCTTTCTTT. This chain uses TRBV15 with TRBJ1-1; D unresolved. Trimming left V 1 base short and J 3 bases short, with 3 bases between. Germline lookup yields CDR1 LNHNV and CDR2 YYDKDF (reference sequence). The CDR3 has 12 residues.

The chain has TRBV10-3 and TRBJ1-1; TRBD1 matches 9 bases. The CDR3 length is 14 residues. Per the germline V gene, CDR1 is ENHRY and CDR2 is SYGVKD. With V trimmed by 6 bases and J by 0 bases, 2 bases remained unmatched. CDR3 sequence: CAIRGTGLNTEAFF. The CDR3 DNA sequence: TGTGCCATCAGGGGGACAGGGCTGAACACTGAAGCTTTCTTT.